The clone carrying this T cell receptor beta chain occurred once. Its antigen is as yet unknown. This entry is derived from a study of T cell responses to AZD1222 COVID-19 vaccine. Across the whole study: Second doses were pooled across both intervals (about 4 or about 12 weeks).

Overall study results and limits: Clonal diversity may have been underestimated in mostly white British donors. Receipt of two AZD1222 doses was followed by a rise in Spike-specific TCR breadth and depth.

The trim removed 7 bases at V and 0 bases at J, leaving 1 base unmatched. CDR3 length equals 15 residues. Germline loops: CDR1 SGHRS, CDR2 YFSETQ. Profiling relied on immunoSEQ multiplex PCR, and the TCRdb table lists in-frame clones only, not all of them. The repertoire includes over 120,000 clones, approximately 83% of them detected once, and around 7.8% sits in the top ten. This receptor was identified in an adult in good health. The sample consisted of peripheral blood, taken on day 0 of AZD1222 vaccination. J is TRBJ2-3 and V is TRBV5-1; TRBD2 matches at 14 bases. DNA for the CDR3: TGCGCCAGCGGACTAGCGGGAGGAAGCACAGATACGCAGTATTTT. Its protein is CASGLAGGSTDTQYF.